This T cell receptor (beta chain) is from a study of T cell repertoires in cytomegalovirus infection. Background on the study: Signatures in public TCR beta sequences pointed to both CMV infection and matching HLA type.

This clonotype has just a few counts. What it recognizes is unknown. The germline V gene has CDR1 SGHTA and CDR2 FQGNSA. The V gene end was trimmed by 4 bases and the J gene end by 8 bases; junction bases not matched to a gene: 10. CDR3 length: 16 amino acids. Study-wide results and limits: HLA-C-restricted CMV clonotypes gave the most frequent clonotype in two of eight donors.

Each CDR3 protein is one row after TCRdb ran MiXCR on the reads. Of 250,000 or so distinct CDR3 sequences in the sample, over 15% are singletons; the top ten hold less than 60%. The sample consisted of CD8+ T cells from PBMCs. This sequence was found in a human donor in good health (CMV status not recorded). Some clones in this sample may be carry-over from other donors' samples. The rearrangement links TRBV7-2 to TRBJ2-1; 11 bases line up with TRBD1. CDR3 region: CASSSRGTGGGDEQFF. CDR3 coding DNA: TGTGCCAGCAGCTCCCGCGGGACAGGGGGGGGGGATGAGCAGTTCTTC.